This T cell receptor (beta chain) was sequenced for a study of vaccination effects on CD4 cells after COVID-19. Study-level background: A density of approximately 2 million PBMC per well was used; these cells were cultured with 9.5 to 10 IU/ml IL-2 and about 9.4 ug/ml peptides. Study-wide results and limits: Convalescent patients were scarce, and early post-infection timepoints were absent. Spike-reactive clones in convalescents after vaccination were chiefly newly vaccine-induced.

A remark on this clone: The target antigen is unknown.

Cultured cells yielded isolated CD4+ T cells after around 9 days. Cultures received IL-2 medium that replaced half the medium on days 3 and 7. The V segment lost 4 bases and the J segment 1 base; nucleotides outside the gene matches: 2. Germline loops: CDR1 LGHDT, CDR2 YNNKEL (reference sequence). The CDR3 spans 15 residues. The table came from immunoSEQ multiplex PCR; TCRdb's copy has only in-frame clones and leaves some out. The sample contains 40,000 to 55,000 clones, roughly 74% of which appear only once. The chain is built from TRBV3-1 (or the pseudogene TRBV3-2) and TRBJ2-3, with 10 bases aligning to TRBD1. The sequencing here drew on CD4+ T cells from PBMCs cultured without peptide, taken before COVID-19 vaccination. This TCR derives from a human donor who had a prior SARS-CoV-2 infection. The CDR3 sequence is CASSPTGGRTDTQYF. Written as DNA, the CDR3 is TGTGCCAGCAGCCCGACAGGGGGCCGCACAGATACGCAGTATTTT.